This entry is about one T cell receptor (beta chain). CDR3 length: 14 residues. Trimming pared 3 bases from V and 0 bases from J, leaving 3 bases between. Germline V gives CDR1 ENHRY, CDR2 SYGVKD. In the authors' methods: Reference gene primer amplification gave nucleated cell count estimates. Clones were read by immunoSEQ multiplex PCR, and TCRdb kept only the in-frame ones, dropping some. That table is the source of V, J and clone size, and D and trimming were worked out from the DNA. Of 140,000 or so clones listed, 60% to 85% are singletons. This sample is part of a study of blood T cell repertoires in COVID-19. Study-wide background: The cDNA or gDNA used as material had been derived from T cells, B-cell-depleted T cells, or PBMCs.

The clonotype comes from a man over 45 with acute or convalescent COVID-19. The specimen sequenced was peripheral blood. The chain employs TRBV10-3 and TRBJ2-6; D is unclear. CDR3 sequence reads: CAISDGSGANVLTF. CDR3 DNA: TGTGCCATCAGTGACGGCTCTGGGGCCAACGTCCTGACTTTC.